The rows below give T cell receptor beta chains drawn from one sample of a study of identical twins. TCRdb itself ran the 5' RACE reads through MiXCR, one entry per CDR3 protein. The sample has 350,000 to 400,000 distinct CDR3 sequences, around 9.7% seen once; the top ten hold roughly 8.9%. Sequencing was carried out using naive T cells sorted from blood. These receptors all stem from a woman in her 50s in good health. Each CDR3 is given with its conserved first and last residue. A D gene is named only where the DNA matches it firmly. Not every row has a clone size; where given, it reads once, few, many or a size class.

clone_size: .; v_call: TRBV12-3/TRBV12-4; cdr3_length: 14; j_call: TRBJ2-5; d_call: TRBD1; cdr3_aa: CASSPQGALETQYF; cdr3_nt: TGTGCCAGCAGCCCCCAGGGGGCTTTGGAGACCCAGTACTTC
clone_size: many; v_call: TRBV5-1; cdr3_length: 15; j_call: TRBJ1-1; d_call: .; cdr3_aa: CASSPAIWSDTEAFF; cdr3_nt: TGCGCCAGCAGCCCGGCAATTTGGAGCGACACTGAAGCTTTCTTT
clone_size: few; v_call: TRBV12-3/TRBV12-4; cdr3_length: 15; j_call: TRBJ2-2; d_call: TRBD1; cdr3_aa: CASSLDQGDTGELFF; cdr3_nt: TGTGCCAGCAGTTTAGACCAGGGGGACACCGGGGAGCTGTTTTTT
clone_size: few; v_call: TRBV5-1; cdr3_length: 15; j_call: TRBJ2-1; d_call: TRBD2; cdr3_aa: CASSLTSGLPNEQFF; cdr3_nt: TGCGCCAGCAGCTTGACTAGCGGGCTACCAAATGAGCAGTTCTTC
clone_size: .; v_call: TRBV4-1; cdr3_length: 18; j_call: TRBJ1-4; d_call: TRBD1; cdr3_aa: CASSLTGTGGITNEKLFF; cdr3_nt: TGCGCCAGCAGCCTGACCGGGACAGGGGGTATTACTAATGAAAAACTGTTTTTT
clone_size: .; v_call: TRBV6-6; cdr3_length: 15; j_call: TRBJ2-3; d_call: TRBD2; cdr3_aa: CASTRLAGFTDTQYF; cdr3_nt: TGTGCCAGCACTAGACTAGCGGGATTCACAGATACGCAGTATTTT
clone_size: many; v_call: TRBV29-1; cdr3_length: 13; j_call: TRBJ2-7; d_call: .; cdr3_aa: CSVAGQGIYEQYF; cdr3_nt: TGCAGCGTCGCCGGGCAGGGGATCTACGAGCAGTACTTC
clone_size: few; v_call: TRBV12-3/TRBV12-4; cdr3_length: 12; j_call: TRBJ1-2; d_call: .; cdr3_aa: CASTEIYYGYTF; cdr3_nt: TGTGCCAGCACTGAGATATACTATGGCTACACCTTC
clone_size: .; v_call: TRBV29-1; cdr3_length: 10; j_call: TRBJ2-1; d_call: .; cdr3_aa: CSAGVDEQFF; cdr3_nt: TGCAGCGCTGGGGTGGATGAGCAGTTCTTC
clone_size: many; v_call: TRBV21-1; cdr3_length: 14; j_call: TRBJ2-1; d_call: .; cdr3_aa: CASPPKRRDNEQFF; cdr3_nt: TGTGCCAGCCCTCCAAAAAGACGGGACAATGAGCAGTTCTTC
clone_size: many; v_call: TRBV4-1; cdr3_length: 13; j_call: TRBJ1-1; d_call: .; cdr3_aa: CASSLRSGTEAFF; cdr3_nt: TGCGCCAGCAGCCTCAGGAGTGGTACTGAAGCTTTCTTT
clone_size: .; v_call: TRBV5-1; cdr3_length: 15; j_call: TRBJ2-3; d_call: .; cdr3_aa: CASSLIPGLQDTQYF; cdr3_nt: TGCGCCAGCAGCTTGATCCCGGGACTTCAAGATACGCAGTATTTT
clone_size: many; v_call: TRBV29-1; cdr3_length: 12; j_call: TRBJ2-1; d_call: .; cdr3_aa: CSVDLQTWEQFF; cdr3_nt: TGCAGCGTAGATCTCCAAACGTGGGAGCAGTTCTTC
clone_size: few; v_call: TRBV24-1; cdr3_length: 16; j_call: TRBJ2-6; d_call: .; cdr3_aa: CATSDRTGPGANVLTF; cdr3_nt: TGTGCCACCAGTGACCGAACAGGGCCTGGGGCCAACGTCCTGACTTTC
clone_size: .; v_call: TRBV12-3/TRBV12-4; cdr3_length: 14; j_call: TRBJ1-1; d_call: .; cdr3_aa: CASRPDGARTEAFF; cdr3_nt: TGTGCCAGCAGGCCGGACGGGGCGCGCACTGAAGCTTTCTTT
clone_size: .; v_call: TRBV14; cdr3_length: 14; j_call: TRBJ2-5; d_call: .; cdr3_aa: CASSQVGGPRTQYF; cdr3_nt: TGTGCCAGCAGCCAAGTGGGCGGCCCCAGGACCCAGTACTTC
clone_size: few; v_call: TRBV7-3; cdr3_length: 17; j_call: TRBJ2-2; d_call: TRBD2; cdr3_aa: CASSSPLAGVDTGELFF; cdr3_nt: TGTGCCAGCAGCTCACCTCTAGCGGGAGTAGACACCGGGGAGCTGTTTTTT